This T cell receptor beta chain was obtained from a study of regulatory T cells in long-lasting Graves disease. Study-level findings and limits: Graves' patients with persistent disease showed TCR diversity lower than patients newly diagnosed.

This clonotype was seen ten or more times. Its antigen is not known. Time point given: newly diagnosed GD, antithyroid drugs for less than 3 months. RNA extracted from PBMCs served as the sequencing template. Sequencing libraries for TCR beta were prepared with iRepertoire HTBI primers and Arm-PCR of CDR3 regions. TCRdb reanalysed the multiplex PCR reads using MiXCR and keeps one entry per CDR3 protein. The profile shows roughly 420,000 distinct CDR3 sequences, 12% to 15% of them singletons. The germline CDR1 and CDR2 sequences are MDHEN and SYDVKM. The CDR3 contains 14 residues. V shed 6 bases and J shed 4 bases, with 13 bases lying between them. These data also formed part of another study, on T cells in Graves' hyperthyroidism and ophthalmopathy. Turning to that study: Hyperthyroidism of Graves' type that showed no ophthalmopathy progression within 18 months was stable. A set of HTBI primers served as the primers for a first-round RT-PCR of the TCR CDR3.

The source was peripheral blood mononuclear cells (PBMCs), collected at new diagnosis, from a patient treated with antithyroid drugs. The chain employs TRBV28 and TRBJ2-1; maybe TRBD1 (7 bases). This receptor was taken from a woman in her 50s with Graves disease. DNA of the CDR3: TGTGCCAGCAGCCGCGGGGACAGATACAATGAGCAGTTCTTC. Its protein is CASSRGDRYNEQFF. The whole variable domain, filled in from reference TRBV28 and TRBJ2-1, reads DVKVTQSSRYLVKRTGEKVFLECVQDMDHENMFWYRQDPGLGLRLIYFSYDVKMKEKGDIPEGYSVSREKKERFSLILESASTNQTSMYLCASSRGDRYNEQFFGPGTRLTVL.